The 8 T cell receptor beta chains presented below share a single source sample, sequenced in a study of control samples from healthy donors and cancer patients. Sequencing used immunoSEQ multiplex PCR; TCRdb keeps in-frame clones, though not all of them. Counted here are 140,000 to 150,000 clones, approximately 94% occurring once; the ten biggest clones make up 5% to 7%. Sequencing was carried out using blood. These receptors were obtained from a man younger than 30 in good health.

This clone was observed a single time. The gene calls are TRBV7-2 and TRBJ1-3; D remains ambiguous. CDR1 is SGHTA, CDR2 FQGNSA, per germline. V lost 0 bases and J 4 bases, leaving 10 bases between the germline ends. The length of the CDR3 is 15 residues. The CDR3 protein is CASSLAARGGNTIYF. Written as DNA, the CDR3 is TGTGCCAGCAGCTTAGCGGCCCGCGGGGGAAACACCATATATTTT.

The chain links TRBV28 to TRBJ1-2; possibly TRBD1 for D (5 bases). Trimming took off 6 bases at V and 1 base at J, with 15 bases between the two ends. Germline CDR1 MDHEN, CDR2 SYDVKM. This CDR3 is 15 amino acids long. CDR3 DNA sequence: TGTGCCAGCAGGGGGGGACGGGACTATAACTATGGCTACACCTTC. It translates to CASRGGRDYNYGYTF.

The chain employs TRBV30 and TRBJ2-4; tentatively, D is TRBD1 or TRBD2 (5 bases each). CDR3 size: 14 residues. Per germline, CDR1 GTSNPN and CDR2 SVGIG (reference sequence). Trimming shortened V by 3 bases and J by 0 bases, and 9 bases separated the two germline ends. As DNA, the CDR3 is TGTGCCTGGAGCGAGGGGTTAGCCAAAAACATTCAGTACTTC. Its protein is CAWSEGLAKNIQYF.

This chain uses TRBV4-1 with TRBJ2-4; perhaps TRBD2 as D (5 bases). This CDR3 spans 13 amino acids. V lost 1 base to trimming and J lost 6 bases, with 7 bases between them. Germline CDR1 is MGHRA and CDR2 is YSYEKL. This chain's CDR3 is CASSQVGGNIQYF. As DNA, the CDR3 is TGCGCCAGCAGCCAAGTCGGAGGAAACATTCAGTACTTC.

The chain uses TRBV19 and TRBJ1-1, with 8 bases lining up with TRBD1. The CDR3 is 11 amino acids. Looked up from germline, CDR1 is LNHDA and CDR2 is SQIVND (reference sequence). Germline trimming cut 7 bases from V and 11 bases from J; bases unmatched to any gene: 6. CDR3 protein: CASKEDRGAFF. The CDR3 DNA is TGTGCCAGTAAGGAAGACAGGGGTGCTTTCTTT.

The chain links TRBV25-1 to TRBJ1-4; D may be TRBD1 (5 bases). This CDR3 has 14 residues. Trimming left V 7 bases short and J 7 bases short, with 16 bases between. The germline V gene has CDR1 MGHDK and CDR2 SYGVNS. The CDR3 DNA is TGTGCCAGCACGAGATGGGGGAGCGGTGAAAAACTGTTTTTT. It encodes CASTRWGSGEKLFF.

The chain recombines TRBV10-1 with TRBJ1-5; D not resolved. Looked up from germline, CDR1 is WNHNN and CDR2 is SYGVQD (reference sequence). The CDR3 runs to 12 residues. V lost 6 bases to trimming and J lost 8 bases, with 11 bases between them. The CDR3 spells CASRGWSEPQHF. CDR3 DNA sequence: TGCGCCAGCAGGGGTTGGTCGGAGCCCCAGCATTTT.

The CDR3 DNA reads as TGTGCCAGCAGCTTAGTGGGGGTGGTCGGCGCCTCGGGGGGAAAACTGTTTTTT. This codes for CASSLVGVVGASGGKLFF. This chain links TRBV7-9 with TRBJ1-4, with D perhaps matching TRBD1 (5 bases). The CDR3 runs 18 residues. CDR1 and CDR2 (germline): SEHNR, FQNEAQ (reference sequence). Trimming cost V 1 base and J 10 bases, with 25 bases left between them.